Reported below is one T cell receptor beta chain. Original analysis: Using reference gene primer amplification, nucleated cell counts were estimated. Profiled with immunoSEQ multiplex PCR; TCRdb holds only in-frame clones, not every one. D and trimming come from the DNA, and the V and J calls and clone size come from that table. Of roughly 120,000 clones detected, around 76% appear once; the ten largest clones hold around 4%. These data come from a study of blood T cell repertoires in COVID-19. Study information: Samples of COVID-19 (acute and convalescent) were obtained from the United States, Italy and Spain. From T cells, B-cell-depleted T cells, or PBMCs came the material, which was cDNA or gDNA.

Germline values: CDR1 LGHNA, CDR2 YSLEER. V dropped 4 bases and J dropped 7; count of bases not matched to a gene: 8. CDR3 length equals 16 residues. The chain carries TRBV4-3 and TRBJ2-1, with TRBD2 matching over 12 bases. Sequenced: peripheral blood. The clonotype comes from a woman at least 80 years old with acute or convalescent COVID-19. The DNA for the CDR3 is TGCGCCAGCAGCCCCCGACTAGCGGGAGACGAGAATGAGCAGTTCTTC. Protein sequence: CASSPRLAGDENEQFF.